The 32 T cell receptor beta chains below all came from one sample that was sequenced in a study of T cell repertoires in cytomegalovirus infection. Their antigens remain unidentified. TCRdb fed the reads into MiXCR, producing one record per CDR3 protein. The sample lists under 150,000 distinct CDR3 sequences, over 30% occurring once. The sequenced sample was CD8+ T cells from cultured PBMCs, obtained from culture after CMV antigen stimulation. These receptors originate from a human donor in good health (CMV status not recorded). Some clones in this sample may be carry-over from other donors' samples.

The J gene is TRBJ2-7, the V gene TRBV4-1; possible D gene TRBD1, 5 bases. This CDR3 region has 14 residues. V was clipped by 0 bases and J by 3 bases, with 9 bases between them. The V gene's germline CDR1 is MGHRA and CDR2 YSYEKL. The CDR3 here is CASSQDREDYEQYF. In nucleotides, the CDR3 is TGCGCCAGCAGCCAAGACAGGGAAGACTACGAGCAGTACTTC.

The J gene is TRBJ1-4, the V gene TRBV4-3; D gene unclear. The CDR3 is 17 amino acids. Trimming took off 0 bases at V and 0 bases at J, with 11 bases between the two ends. CDR1 and CDR2 (germline): LGHNA, YSLEER. Written as DNA, the CDR3 is TGCGCCAGCAGCCAAGATCCTCTGGGAACAACTAATGAAAAACTGTTTTTT. It yields the protein CASSQDPLGTTNEKLFF.

The V call is TRBV4-1, the J call TRBJ1-4, with D maybe TRBD1 (5 bases). V was trimmed by 4 bases and J by 4 bases, leaving 16 bases between them. Looked up from germline, CDR1 is MGHRA and CDR2 is YSYEKL. The CDR3 loop spans 16 amino acids. The CDR3 here is CASSPWEGLNNEKLFF. For the CDR3, the DNA is TGCGCCAGCAGCCCCTGGGAGGGGCTAAATAATGAAAAACTGTTTTTT.

The chain carries TRBV27 and TRBJ2-7; 7 bases are shared with TRBD2. After removal of 5 bases from V and 0 bases from J, the junction contained 10 bases not matched to a gene. The CDR3 consists of 16 residues. CDR1 and CDR2 from the germline V gene are MNHEY and SMNVEV (reference sequence). The CDR3: CASSGTGGHASYEQYF. Here the CDR3 DNA reads TGTGCCAGCAGTGGTACGGGAGGTCACGCCTCCTACGAGCAGTACTTC.

This clonotype was seen a handful of times. V usage is TRBV7-9 and J usage is TRBJ1-2; 7 nucleotides align to TRBD1. After removal of 3 bases from V and 0 bases from J, the junction contained 7 bases not matched to a gene. Germline V gene lookup returns CDR1 SEHNR and CDR2 FQNEAQ (reference sequence). The CDR3 length is 16 residues. This CDR3 reads CASSFANRGTNYGYTF. DNA for the CDR3: TGTGCCAGCAGCTTCGCCAACAGGGGAACTAACTATGGCTACACCTTC.

This clonotype has ten or more counts. This rearrangement joins TRBV5-6 to TRBJ2-5, with 8 nucleotides matching TRBD2. J was trimmed by 4 bases and V by 4 bases; bases with no gene match: 18. CDR1 is SGHDT, CDR2 YYEEEE, per germline. This CDR3 has 18 amino acids. CDR3 in amino acids: CASSPRAGLVGLRETQYF. CDR3 bases: TGTGCCAGCAGCCCAAGGGCGGGACTAGTGGGACTACGAGAGACCCAGTACTTC.

The chain joins TRBV6-1 to TRBJ2-1, with D unclear. Deletions cut 5 bases from V and 5 bases from J, with 10 bases between. The CDR3 is 13 amino acids. The germline CDR1 and CDR2 sequences are MNHNS and SASEGT. CDR3 in DNA: TGTGCCAGCAGTCGCGGCCTGAACAATGAGCAGTTCTTC. It codes for CASSRGLNNEQFF.

This clonotype was seen a few times. The chain has TRBV2 and TRBJ1-5, with D unresolved. Germline V gene lookup returns CDR1 SNHLY and CDR2 FYNNEI. The CDR3 has 15 amino acids. Trimming cost V 5 bases and J 0 bases, with 11 bases left between them. This chain's CDR3 is CASSLNIYSNQPQHF. In nucleotides, the CDR3 is TGTGCCAGCAGTTTAAACATATATAGCAATCAGCCCCAGCATTTT.

The chain is built from TRBV18 and TRBJ2-1; 8 positions agree with TRBD1. From germline, CDR1 is KGHSH and CDR2 LQKENI. V shed 8 bases and J 9 bases; nucleotides not matched to a gene: 15. This CDR3 is 15 amino acids long. The CDR3 nucleotides are TGTGCCAGCCAAGGGGAGGACAGGGATGTTGGTGAGCAGTTCTTC. Translating it yields CASQGEDRDVGEQFF.

The chain joins TRBV15 to TRBJ2-5; a weak D match, TRBD2 (7 bases). Germline V lookup: CDR1 LNHNV, CDR2 YYDKDF (reference sequence). The CDR3 spans 17 residues. V was pared by 4 bases and J by 5 bases, with 23 bases between. The CDR3 loop reads CATSTVEVGGLGETQYF. The CDR3 nucleotides read TGTGCCACCAGCACCGTAGAGGTGGGGGGGCTGGGGGAGACCCAGTACTTC.

A few counts support this clonotype. The chain uses TRBV7-9 and TRBJ2-3; 13 bases are a match to TRBD2. The CDR3 is 16 amino acids. With V trimmed by 2 bases and J by 5 bases, 4 bases remained unmatched. Germline CDR1 SEHNR, CDR2 FQNEAQ (reference sequence). The CDR3, as DNA: TGTGCCAGCAGCTTAACAGGACTAGCGGGGGAAGATACGCAGTATTTT. Its protein is CASSLTGLAGEDTQYF.

Only a few counts were recorded for this clonotype. This sequence joins TRBV7-2 and TRBJ2-7; D is perhaps TRBD1 (5 bases). The CDR3 is made up of 14 amino acids. V shed 5 bases and J shed 0 bases, with 11 bases lying between them. The germline V gene encodes CDR1 SGHTA and CDR2 FQGNSA. Here the CDR3 DNA reads TGTGCCAGCAGCACCGACAGATACTCCTACGAGCAGTACTTC. Translation gives CASSTDRYSYEQYF.

In its sample, this clonotype was seen many times. The chain combines TRBV7-2 with TRBJ2-5; D unresolved. The V gene's germline CDR1 is SGHTA and CDR2 FQGNSA. Trimming cost V 2 bases and J 5 bases, with 9 bases left between them. This CDR3 has 13 amino acids. The DNA of the CDR3 is TGTGCCAGCAGCTTATTAGTCGAGGAGACCCAGTACTTC. It codes for CASSLLVEETQYF.

This chain connects TRBV6-5 to TRBJ1-1; perhaps TRBD1 as D (5 bases). Germline loops: CDR1 MNHEY, CDR2 SVGAGI. Deletions cut 2 bases from V and 0 bases from J, with 10 bases between. CDR3 length: 15 amino acids. Written as DNA, the CDR3 is TGTGCCAGCAGTTACGTCGGAGGGGTGAACACTGAAGCTTTCTTT. Translated: CASSYVGGVNTEAFF.

This clonotype was observed a handful of times. V usage is TRBV7-9 and J usage is TRBJ2-7; 10 nucleotides line up with TRBD1. This CDR3 is built from 15 residues. Germline CDR1 and CDR2: SEHNR and FQNEAQ (reference sequence). V lost 5 bases to trimming and J lost 0 bases; unmatched junction nucleotides: 4. CDR3 sequence: CASSHRDRGSYEQYF. The CDR3 DNA sequence: TGTGCCAGCAGCCACCGGGACAGGGGCTCCTACGAGCAGTACTTC.

There are a few counts of this clonotype. This chain joins TRBV6-5 and TRBJ2-2, with TRBD1 identical over 7 bases. Unmatched junction bases numbered 14, after V lost 6 bases and J lost 7 bases. The CDR3 covers 16 residues. Per germline, CDR1 MNHEY and CDR2 SVGAGI. CDR3 residues: CASRNRDRTIGGELFF. DNA for the CDR3: TGTGCCAGCAGGAACCGGGACAGAACCATAGGCGGGGAGCTGTTTTTT.

The V gene is TRBV10-2, the J gene TRBJ2-7; TRBD2 matches 8 bases. This CDR3 has 15 amino acids. CDR1 WSHSY and CDR2 SAAADI come from the germline V gene. The J segment lost 6 bases and the V segment lost 8 bases, leaving 15 bases of the junction unmatched. The CDR3 DNA follows: TGCGCCAGCGGGATAGGTCCGGGGGGGCCGGGCGAGCAGTACTTC. It yields the protein CASGIGPGGPGEQYF.

The chain has TRBV4-1 and TRBJ2-5; D is perhaps TRBD1 (6 bases). The CDR3 extends over 15 amino acids. The germline CDR1 and CDR2 sequences are MGHRA and YSYEKL. V was trimmed by 3 bases and J by 5 bases, leaving 16 bases between them. CDR3 amino acids: CASSQSSGAGETQYF. DNA of the CDR3: TGCGCCAGCAGCCAGAGTTCAGGGGCAGGGGAGACCCAGTACTTC.

The rearrangement joins TRBV27 to TRBJ2-3; no clear D. Germline assignment: CDR1 MNHEY and CDR2 SMNVEV (reference sequence). This CDR3 is built from 16 residues. V gave up 3 bases and J gave up 2 bases, with 15 bases separating them. The CDR3 bases are TGTGCCAGCAGTTTTAGAAGGGTACCCCTCACAGATACGCAGTATTTT. Translating gives CASSFRRVPLTDTQYF.

This clonotype appeared a few times. The rearrangement joins TRBV6-1 to TRBJ2-3; tentatively, D is TRBD1 (5 bases). Germline CDR1 and CDR2: MNHNS and SASEGT. The germline V and J ends were trimmed by 8 bases and 0 bases, with 21 bases remaining between them. CDR3 length: 17 residues. The DNA of the CDR3 is TGTGCCAGCGGGTACGCACTGACAGAAACGAGCACAGATACGCAGTATTTT. This translates into CASGYALTETSTDTQYF.

The chain combines TRBV5-4 with TRBJ1-6; D not certain. CDR1 is SGHNT and CDR2 is YYREEE in the germline V gene (reference sequence). Between the trimmed V and J ends, which lost 4 bases and 7 bases, there was a span of 12 bases. The CDR3 is 14 amino acids. The CDR3 coding sequence is TGTGCCAGCAGCCCGGGCTCCGGGAATTCACCCCTCCACTTT. Translation gives CASSPGSGNSPLHF.

On this clonotype itself: One end of the junction does not line up with germline, which may come from a read error. The rearrangement uses TRBV6-2 or TRBV6-3 and TRBJ2-7; D is perhaps TRBD1 (6 bases). This CDR3 is built from 14 residues. The germline gives CDR1 MNHEY, CDR2 SVGEGT. The CDR3 region is CTSSERGRGYEQYF. In DNA, the CDR3 is TGTACCAGCAGTGAAAGAGGCAGGGGCTACGAGCAGTACTTC.

This clonotype came up a few times. J is TRBJ2-3 and V is TRBV11-2; 10 bases match TRBD2. In germline, CDR1 is SGHAT, CDR2 FQNNGV. Losses at the gene ends were 5 bases for V and 1 base for J; bases not matched to a gene: 6. CDR3 size: 16 residues. The CDR3 DNA sequence: TGTGCCAGCAGCCACCGGACTAGCGGCCGCACAGATACGCAGTATTTT. Its translation: CASSHRTSGRTDTQYF.

This chain connects TRBV6-6 to TRBJ2-7, with TRBD1 identical over 10 bases. The V and J ends lost 6 bases and 0 bases, in that order; junction bases with no gene match: 14. Per the germline V gene, CDR1 is MNHNY and CDR2 is SVGAGI (reference sequence). This CDR3 is built from 18 residues. In DNA form, the CDR3 reads TGTGCCAGCAGCCCGGTTGGGACAGGGGCGATGAGCTCCTACGAGCAGTACTTC. This gives the protein CASSPVGTGAMSSYEQYF.

This clonotype was detected a few times. V gene TRBV2 combines with J gene TRBJ2-1; no definite D call. Germline values: CDR1 SNHLY, CDR2 FYNNEI. Trimming left V 4 bases short and J 0 bases short, with 10 bases between. The CDR3 is 15 residues long. CDR3 protein: CASSGQVSSYNEQFF. In nucleotides, the CDR3 is TGTGCCAGCAGTGGCCAGGTTAGCTCCTACAATGAGCAGTTCTTC. Looking up the rest from reference TRBV2 and TRBJ2-1 gives the full variable domain: EPEVTQTPSHQVTQMGQEVILRCVPISNHLYFYWYRQILGQKVEFLVSFYNNEISEKSEIFDDQFSVERPDGSNFTLKIRSTKLEDSAMYFCASSGQVSSYNEQFFGPGTRLTVL.

This rearrangement joins TRBV7-6 to TRBJ1-3, with TRBD1 as a possible D gene (5 bases). Germline CDR1 SGHVS, CDR2 FNYEAQ. The CDR3 consists of 16 residues. With 2 bases removed from V and 0 bases from J, the gap between germline ends came to 11 bases. Written as DNA, the CDR3 is TGTGCCAGCAGCTTATCGCGGGGGAGCTCTGGAAACACCATATATTTT. Translated, it gives CASSLSRGSSGNTIYF.

This clonotype has only a few counts. The rearrangement uses TRBV6-5 and TRBJ1-4; TRBD1 might be the D (6 bases). The ends were cut back, 4 bases at V and 5 bases at J, with 14 bases in the middle. Germline assignment: CDR1 MNHEY and CDR2 SVGAGI. The CDR3 has 15 residues. As DNA, the CDR3 is TGTGCCAGCAGTTTCCAACAGGGCACGAATGAAAAACTGTTTTTT. Protein sequence: CASSFQQGTNEKLFF.

The chain links TRBV7-4 to TRBJ1-2; D not certain. The germline V gene has CDR1 SGHVT and CDR2 SQSDAQ. Trimming shortened V by 5 bases and J by 8 bases, and 15 bases separated the two germline ends. There are 13 residues in the CDR3. The CDR3 region is CASSPSTSGGYTF. CDR3 nucleotide sequence: TGTGCCAGCAGCCCCTCGACATCGGGGGGCTACACCTTC.

This chain joins TRBV25-1 and TRBJ2-5; D ambiguous. This CDR3 is built from 12 residues. V was pared by 1 base and J by 4 bases, with 4 bases between. Germline V lookup: CDR1 MGHDK, CDR2 SYGVNS. The CDR3 nucleotides are TGTGCCAGCAGTGAATGGGGAGAGACCCAGTACTTC. This encodes CASSEWGETQYF. Full variable domain (outside the CDR3, taken from reference TRBV25-1 and TRBJ2-5): EADIYQTPRYLVIGTGKKITLECSQTMGHDKMYWYQQDPGMELHLIHYSYGVNSTEKGDLSSESTVSRIRTEHFPLTLESARPSHTSQYLCASSEWGETQYFGPGTRLLVL.

To note about this clonotype: At one boundary the junction diverges from the germline segment, which might be a read error. The chain has TRBV7-6 and TRBJ2-2, with 12 bases matching TRBD2. This CDR3 has 16 residues. In germline, CDR1 is SGHVS, CDR2 FNYEAQ. In DNA, the CDR3 is TGTGTCAGCAGCTTAACTAGCGGGGGGATCACCGGGGAGCTGTTTTTT. Translated: CVSSLTSGGITGELFF.

Only a few counts were recorded for this clonotype. J is TRBJ2-7 and V is TRBV7-2, with a weak D call TRBD1 (6 bases). In germline, CDR1 is SGHTA, CDR2 FQGNSA. V lost 5 bases and J 2 bases, leaving 16 bases between the germline ends. The CDR3 totals 15 residues. In DNA, the CDR3 is TGTGCCAGCAGCCTAGGGGGATTCTTTACCTACGAGCAGTACTTC. Translated, it gives CASSLGGFFTYEQYF. The full variable domain, with the rest looked up from reference TRBV7-2 and TRBJ2-7, is GAGVSQSPSNKVTEKGKDVELRCDPISGHTALYWYRQSLGQGLEFLIYFQGNSAPDKSGLPSDRFSAERTGGSVSTLTIQRTQQEDSAVYLCASSLGGFFTYEQYFGPGTRLTVT.

This clonotype was detected ten times or more. The rearrangement joins TRBV28 to TRBJ1-5; maybe TRBD1 (6 bases). The V and J ends lost 9 bases and 1 base respectively, with 16 bases between them. The CDR3 contains 15 residues. CDR1 and CDR2 (germline): MDHEN, SYDVKM. CDR3 nucleotide sequence: TGTGCCAGTGCCTTCGTCACAGGGAGCAATCAGCCCCAGCATTTT. Encoded protein: CASAFVTGSNQPQHF.